The clone carrying this TCR beta chain was seen only a few times. The sample originates from a study of CD8 T cells in ankylosing spondylitis. TCRdb itself ran the 5' RACE reads through MiXCR, one entry per CDR3 protein. This sample has approximately 290,000 distinct CDR3 sequences, with around 20% found just once. V lost 2 bases to trimming and J lost 1 base; unmatched junction nucleotides: 3. This CDR3 is built from 15 residues. The V gene's germline CDR1 is SGHTS and CDR2 YDEGEE. The sequence came from a female donor with ankylosing spondylitis or in good health (not recorded which). Specimen: blood, either unsorted or a sorted T cell fraction (not recorded which). The chain has TRBV5-8 and TRBJ2-1; 7 bases are shared with TRBD1. CDR3 nucleotides: TGTGCCAGCAGCTTTTCGACAGGGTCCTACAATGAGCAGTTCTTC. This translates into CASSFSTGSYNEQFF.